This T cell receptor (beta chain) derives from a study of blood T cell repertoires in COVID-19. Source study methods: Estimation of nucleated cell counts relied on the amplification of reference gene primers. Only in-frame clones appear in the TCRdb table, and some are missing; sequencing was by immunoSEQ multiplex PCR. That table supplies the V and J calls and clone size; D and trimming were determined from the DNA. The data show 200,000 to 250,000 clones, approximately 84% seen once. Germline CDR1 SGHRS, CDR2 YFSETQ. This CDR3 spans 15 amino acids. The V and J ends lost 5 bases and 7 bases, in that order; junction bases with no gene match: 10.

Specimen: peripheral blood. The receptor was isolated from an elderly woman with COVID-19, enrolled during active disease. This rearrangement joins TRBV5-1 to TRBJ2-5, with 11 bases matching TRBD2. CDR3 sequence reads: CASRDSGGATGTQYF. The CDR3 DNA reads TGCGCCAGCAGAGATAGCGGGGGGGCGACGGGGACCCAGTACTTC.